Each of the 17 T cell receptor beta chains below was sequenced from the same sample in a study of blood T cells in healthy people across ages (dated by TCRdb to the mid-2010s). Library prep was done by 5' RACE. The instrument given in TCRdb is Illumina HiSeq 2500. A second PCR of roughly 6 to 11 cycles was performed with a sample-barcoded 5' primer and a J-beta primer mix. TCRdb's own reprocessing of the public reads used fastp at Q25 and MiXCR and kept productive beta chains. Rows are combined by CDR3 protein, so each entry shows the most common genes and DNA. This sample has approximately 800,000 distinct CDR3 sequences in its table, and around 25% of those were observed once. Roughly 3.5% of the sample lies in the top ten. These data also featured in a second study, about T cells of mothers and their children.

Sequencing input: blood. The origin of the receptors is a boy younger than 18 in good health.

The chain combines TRBV20-1 with TRBJ2-5; possible D gene TRBD1, 5 bases. V shed 4 bases and J shed 5 bases, with 11 bases lying between them. The CDR3 covers 12 residues. Germline lookup yields CDR1 DFQATT and CDR2 SNEGSKA (reference sequence). In nucleotides, the CDR3 is TGCAGTGCTACTGGACAAAGGGAGACCCAGTACTTC. Translation gives CSATGQRETQYF.

In this sample, this clonotype turned up once. The rearrangement links TRBV7-9 to TRBJ2-7; 8 nucleotides agree with TRBD2. The CDR3 has 15 amino acids. Losses at the gene ends were 5 bases for V and 5 bases for J; bases not matched to a gene: 11. Germline V CDR1 and CDR2: SEHNR, FQNEAQ (reference sequence). CDR3 sequence reads: CASSPSSAGANEQYF. CDR3 nucleotide sequence: TGTGCCAGCAGCCCCTCATCAGCGGGGGCTAACGAGCAGTACTTC.

The sample holds a few counts of this clonotype. The chain recombines TRBV7-9 with TRBJ1-2; tentatively, D is TRBD1 (5 bases). The germline CDR1 and CDR2 sequences are SEHNR and FQNEAQ (reference sequence). The ends were cut back, 5 bases at V and 4 bases at J, with 14 bases in the middle. The CDR3 totals 14 residues. The CDR3 DNA sequence: TGTGCCAGCAGCCCGTGGACACTAGTCTATGGCTACACCTTC. It specifies CASSPWTLVYGYTF.

To note about this clonotype: The junction differs from germline at one of its ends, possibly a read error. The rearrangement links TRBV4-3 to TRBJ2-5; D unresolved. The DNA end is more similar to TRBJ2-7, so the J call may be wrong. The CDR3 is made up of 14 amino acids. Germline V lookup: CDR1 LGHNA, CDR2 YSLEER. The CDR3 protein is CAGSQDRQAYEQYF. In nucleotides, the CDR3 is TGCGCCGGCAGCCAAGATCGTCAGGCCTACGAGCAGTACTTC.

The CDR3 here is CASEAEGAQLSEQFF. Here the CDR3 DNA reads TGTGCCAGTGAGGCGGAGGGGGCCCAATTGTCAGAGCAGTTCTTC. The chain employs TRBV2 and TRBJ2-1; D is possibly TRBD1 (7 bases). Trimming took off 9 bases at V and 10 bases at J, with 25 bases between the two ends. The CDR3 extends over 15 amino acids. Germline CDR1 SNHLY, CDR2 FYNNEI.

V and J are TRBV19 and TRBJ2-3; D perhaps matches TRBD2 (6 bases). The CDR3 is 15 residues long. Germline V gene lookup returns CDR1 LNHDA and CDR2 SQIVND (reference sequence). The V end was cut by 3 bases, the J end by 0 bases, with 10 bases between. The CDR3 DNA follows: TGTGCCAGTAGTATTGGGGACTCCAGCACAGATACGCAGTATTTT. Its protein is CASSIGDSSTDTQYF. Full variable domain (rest looked up from reference TRBV19 and TRBJ2-3): DGGITQSPKYLFRKEGQNVTLSCEQNLNHDAMYWYRQDPGQGLRLIYYSQIVNDFQKGDIAEGYSVSREKKESFPLTVTSAQKNPTAFYLCASSIGDSSTDTQYFGPGTRLTVL.

This clonotype was observed a single time. The CDR3 nucleotides are TGCAGCGTGGGACTAGCGGGACCAGAGACCCAGTACTTC. This sequence encodes CSVGLAGPETQYF. The rearrangement joins TRBV29-1 to TRBJ2-5; TRBD2 agrees at 13 bases. V shed 6 bases and J 4 bases; nucleotides not matched to a gene: 2. Germline CDR1 is SQVTM and CDR2 is ANQGSEA. This CDR3 has 13 amino acids.

The chain recombines TRBV5-1 with TRBJ2-1; no reliable D call. Germline assignment: CDR1 SGHRS and CDR2 YFSETQ. The V end was cut by 2 bases, the J end by 0 bases, with 3 bases between. This CDR3 is built from 13 residues. The CDR3 sequence: CASSFNSYNEQFF. The CDR3 nucleotides read TGCGCCAGCAGCTTTAACTCCTACAATGAGCAGTTCTTC.

The chain carries TRBV5-5 and TRBJ2-7; TRBD2 matches 9 bases. With 1 base clipped from V and 5 bases from J, the junction kept 7 bases outside the gene matches. The germline V gene has CDR1 SGHKS and CDR2 YYEKEE (reference sequence). The CDR3 is 15 amino acids. Here the CDR3 reads CASSLQLAGSHEQYF. CDR3 DNA: TGTGCCAGCAGCTTGCAGCTAGCGGGGTCTCACGAGCAGTACTTC.

This clonotype was seen more than once but under ten times. The rearrangement links TRBV29-1 to TRBJ1-3, with a possible D match to TRBD1 (6 bases). There are 14 residues in the CDR3. V lost 6 bases and J lost 0, with 12 bases in between. Germline-derived CDR1 and CDR2 are SQVTM and ANQGSEA. The CDR3, as DNA: TGCAGCGTCAGACAGGCTGACTCTGGAAACACCATATATTTT. Translating it yields CSVRQADSGNTIYF.

The gene calls are TRBV4-3 and TRBJ2-5; TRBD1 matches 10 bases. The closer fit of TRBJ2-1 to the DNA end suggests the J call may be wrong. CDR1 LGHNA and CDR2 YSLEER come from the germline V gene. This CDR3 has 17 amino acids. The CDR3 sequence: CASSQDLAGQGFNEQFF. DNA for the CDR3: TGCGCCAGCAGCCAAGATCTTGCGGGACAGGGGTTCAATGAGCAGTTCTTC.

This clonotype came up a few times. The genes are TRBV20-1 and TRBJ2-5, with 12 positions matching TRBD2. Germline V lookup: CDR1 DFQATT, CDR2 SNEGSKA (reference sequence). The CDR3 contains 14 residues. Trimming removed 6 bases from V and 2 bases from J; junction bases left unmatched: 4. The CDR3 DNA reads TGCAGTGCCCTAACTAGCGGGGGGCAAGAGACCCAGTACTTC. It codes for CSALTSGGQETQYF.

This clonotype occurred a few times. The gene calls are TRBV20-1 and TRBJ2-3; D might be TRBD2 (6 bases). The germline V gene encodes CDR1 DFQATT and CDR2 SNEGSKA (reference sequence). This CDR3 is built from 15 residues. Trimming took off 2 bases at V and 5 bases at J, with 17 bases between the two ends. In DNA form, the CDR3 reads TGCAGTGCTAGAAGAACTCAACTAGCTATAGATACGCAGTATTTT. Protein: CSARRTQLAIDTQYF.

This clonotype has only a few counts. Compared with germline, one end of the junction differs, possibly owing to a read error. V gene TRBV4-3 combines with J gene TRBJ1-3; no reliable D call. The CDR3 loop spans 15 amino acids. CDR1 LGHNA and CDR2 YSLEER come from the germline V gene. The CDR3 sequence: CTSSQTQWMGNTIYF. CDR3 coding DNA: TGCACCAGCAGCCAAACACAATGGATGGGAAACACCATATATTTT.

This sequence joins TRBV6-5 and TRBJ1-5; D unresolved. The V gene lost 2 bases and the J gene lost 7 bases, with 9 bases spanning the gap. The V gene's germline CDR1 is MNHEY and CDR2 SVGAGI. The CDR3 extends over 13 amino acids. CDR3 bases: TGTGCCAGCAGTTACCTTTTGGGGCAGCCCCAGCATTTT. Its protein product is CASSYLLGQPQHF.

The genes are TRBV5-6 and TRBJ2-5; the D is unclear. The closer fit of TRBJ2-1 to the DNA end suggests the J call may be wrong. The CDR3 is made up of 11 amino acids. Germline CDR1 is SGHDT and CDR2 is YYEEEE. In DNA, the CDR3 is TGTGCCAGCGGCGTATACGGTGAGCAGTTCTTC. Translating it yields CASGVYGEQFF.

This clonotype has more than one count but fewer than ten. For the CDR3, the DNA is TGTGCCACCAGCAGAGCATCAGGGGCCTCTGGAAACACCATATATTTT. Protein product: CATSRASGASGNTIYF. The gene calls are TRBV15 and TRBJ1-3; D might be TRBD1 (6 bases). The CDR3 contains 16 residues. Germline V gene data show CDR1 as LNHNV and CDR2 as YYDKDF (reference sequence). Trimming took off 1 base at V and 0 bases at J, with 10 bases between the two ends.